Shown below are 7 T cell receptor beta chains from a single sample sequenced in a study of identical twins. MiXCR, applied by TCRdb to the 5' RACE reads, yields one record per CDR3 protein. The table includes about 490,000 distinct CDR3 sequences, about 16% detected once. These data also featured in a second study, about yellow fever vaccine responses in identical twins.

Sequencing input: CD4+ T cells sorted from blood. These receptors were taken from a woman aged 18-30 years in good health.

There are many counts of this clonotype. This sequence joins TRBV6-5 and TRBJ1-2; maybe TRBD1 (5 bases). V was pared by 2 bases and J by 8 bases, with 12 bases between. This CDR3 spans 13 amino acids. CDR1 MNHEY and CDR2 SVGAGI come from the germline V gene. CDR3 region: CASSYLLTDGYTF. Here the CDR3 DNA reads TGTGCCAGCAGTTACCTCCTGACAGACGGCTACACCTTC.

In DNA form, the CDR3 reads TGTGCCAGCAGCCAAGATCCTAGCGGGAGAATCGGGGAGCTGTTTTTT. Its protein is CASSQDPSGRIGELFF. This chain joins TRBV3-1 and TRBJ2-2; TRBD2 agrees at 10 bases. The CDR3 has 16 residues. The junction had 5 bases not matched to a gene; V was cut back by 0 bases and J by 7 bases. Germline values: CDR1 LGHDT, CDR2 YNNKEL (reference sequence).

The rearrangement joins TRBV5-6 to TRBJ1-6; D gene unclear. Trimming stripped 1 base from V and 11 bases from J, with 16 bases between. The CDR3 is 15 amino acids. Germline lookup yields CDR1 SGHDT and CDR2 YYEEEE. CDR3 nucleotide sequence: TGTGCCAGCAGCTTGTCCAAGGTAGCGGGGACACCCCTCCACTTT. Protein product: CASSLSKVAGTPLHF.

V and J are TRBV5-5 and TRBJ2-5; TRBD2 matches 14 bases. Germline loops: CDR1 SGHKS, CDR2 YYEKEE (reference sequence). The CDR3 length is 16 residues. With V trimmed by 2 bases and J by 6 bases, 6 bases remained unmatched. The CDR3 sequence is CASSFQTSGGVKTQYF. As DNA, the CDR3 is TGTGCCAGCAGCTTCCAGACTAGCGGGGGGGTAAAGACCCAGTACTTC.

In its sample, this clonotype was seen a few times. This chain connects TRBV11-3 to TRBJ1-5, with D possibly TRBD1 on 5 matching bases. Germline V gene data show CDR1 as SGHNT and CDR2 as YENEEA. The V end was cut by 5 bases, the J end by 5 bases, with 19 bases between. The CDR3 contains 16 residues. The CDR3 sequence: CASSPRQGQCHQPQHF. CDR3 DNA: TGTGCCAGCAGCCCACGGCAGGGCCAATGCCATCAGCCCCAGCATTTT.

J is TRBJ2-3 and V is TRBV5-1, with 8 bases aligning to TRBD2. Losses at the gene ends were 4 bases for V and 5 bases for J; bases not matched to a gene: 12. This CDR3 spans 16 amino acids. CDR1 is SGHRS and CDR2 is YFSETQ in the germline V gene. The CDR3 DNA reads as TGCGCCAGCAGCCCGGGGGGCCCAGCGGGAGTAGATACGCAGTATTTT. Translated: CASSPGGPAGVDTQYF.

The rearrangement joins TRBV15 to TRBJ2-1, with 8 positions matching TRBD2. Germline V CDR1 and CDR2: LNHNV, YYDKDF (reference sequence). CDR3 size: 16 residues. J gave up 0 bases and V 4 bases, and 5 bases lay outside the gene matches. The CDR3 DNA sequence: TGTGCCACCAGCACTAGACTAGCGTTCTCCTACAATGAGCAGTTCTTC. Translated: CATSTRLAFSYNEQFF.